One and the same sample provided the 24 T cell receptor beta chains below, sequenced in a study of blood T cell repertoires in COVID-19 (dated by TCRdb to about 2020). Libraries came from the immunoSEQ multiplex PCR assay. TCRdb took over this immuneACCESS table, retaining in-frame rearrangements with V and J assigned. Such tables are incomplete; in checked studies, under half of the missing clones stem from an unresolved V gene, and the remainder is unexplained. The table for this sample lists roughly 150,000 clones; about 80% of them were counted only once. Over 0.5% of the sample belongs to the ten largest clones. Sequencing was done on a sample of peripheral blood. Receptors were obtained from a man in his 60s with acute or convalescent COVID-19.

This sequence joins TRBV10-3 and TRBJ2-5; D unclear. Trimming took 0 bases from V and 1 from J, leaving 9 bases between them. Germline V gene lookup returns CDR1 ENHRY and CDR2 SYGVKD. The CDR3 extends over 15 amino acids. Here the CDR3 DNA reads TGTGCCATCAGTGAGTCAGGTCGCGGCCAAGAGACCCAGTACTTC. Amino acids: CAISESGRGQETQYF.

This chain links TRBV2 with TRBJ1-2, with D possibly being TRBD1 (5 bases). CDR3 length: 14 residues. The ends were cut back, 5 bases at V and 5 bases at J, with 15 bases in the middle. Germline assignment: CDR1 SNHLY and CDR2 FYNNEI. CDR3 in amino acids: CASSRAGGGYGYTF. The DNA for the CDR3 is TGTGCCAGCAGTCGAGCGGGGGGAGGGTATGGCTACACCTTC.

The V gene is TRBV5-4, the J gene TRBJ1-4; 7 nucleotides match TRBD1. This CDR3 has 12 residues. Losses at the gene ends were 4 bases for V and 7 bases for J; bases not matched to a gene: 1. Looked up from germline, CDR1 is SGHNT and CDR2 is YYREEE (reference sequence). CDR3 sequence (DNA): TGTGCCAGCAGCCAGGGGGGTGAAAAACTGTTTTTT. This translates into CASSQGGEKLFF.

The chain recombines TRBV5-1 with TRBJ1-4; D unresolved. This CDR3 region has 14 residues. Germline CDR1 is SGHRS and CDR2 is YFSETQ. V was shortened by 2 bases and J by 6 bases, with 11 bases between the two germline ends. The CDR3 DNA reads TGCGCCAGCAGCTTAGGAGGGTCTGATGAAAAACTGTTTTTT. It codes for CASSLGGSDEKLFF.

This chain connects TRBV6-5 to TRBJ1-2; 11 bases map to TRBD1. The junction had 8 bases not matched to a gene; V was cut back by 5 bases and J by 6 bases. This CDR3 is built from 15 residues. Germline CDR1 and CDR2: MNHEY and SVGAGI. CDR3 residues: CASSLDTDRGHGYTF. CDR3 nucleotides: TGTGCCAGCAGTCTTGACACGGACAGGGGGCATGGCTACACCTTC.

For the CDR3, the DNA is TGTGGGGCCAGGGTCCTACCCCGTAACTATGGCTACACCTTC. Translated, it gives CGARVLPRNYGYTF. The chain joins TRBV28 to TRBJ1-2, with a weak D call TRBD1 (5 bases). Germline V gene lookup returns CDR1 MDHEN and CDR2 SYDVKM. The CDR3 contains 14 residues.

This chain connects TRBV9 to TRBJ2-7, with 9 bases aligning to TRBD2. This CDR3 has 12 amino acids. The junction had 1 base not matched to a gene; V was cut back by 3 bases and J by 6 bases. Germline assignment: CDR1 SGDLS and CDR2 YYNGEE. The CDR3 loop is CASSGGLAEQYF. In DNA form, the CDR3 reads TGTGCCAGCAGCGGGGGACTAGCCGAGCAGTACTTC.

The genes are TRBV9 and TRBJ2-2; 7 bases line up with TRBD2. Germline-derived CDR1 and CDR2 are SGDLS and YYNGEE. After removal of 0 bases from V and 6 bases from J, the junction contained 5 bases not matched to a gene. The CDR3 runs 15 residues. The CDR3 nucleotides read TGTGCCAGCAGCGTAGGGAGCGGGAAGGCCGGGGAGCTGTTTTTT. This translates into CASSVGSGKAGELFF.

The V gene is TRBV27, the J gene TRBJ1-2; D perhaps matches TRBD1 (5 bases). CDR3 length equals 13 residues. In germline, CDR1 is MNHEY, CDR2 SMNVEV (reference sequence). The germline V and J ends were trimmed by 4 bases and 4 bases, with 10 bases remaining between them. The CDR3 nucleotides read TGTGCCAGCAGTTACGGGGGTGGCTATGGCTACACCTTC. Encoded protein: CASSYGGGYGYTF.

This clone showed up just a few times. The rearrangement uses TRBV27 and TRBJ2-2; 8 nucleotides line up with TRBD1. Losses at the gene ends were 7 bases for V and 1 base for J; bases not matched to a gene: 5. Germline CDR1 is MNHEY and CDR2 is SMNVEV (reference sequence). The CDR3 covers 15 residues. The CDR3 nucleotides are TGTGCCAGCAAAGAGGACAGGGTGAACACCGGGGAGCTGTTTTTT. Translating gives CASKEDRVNTGELFF.

This clone was detected once. The chain links TRBV7-3 to TRBJ2-1; 8 bases are a match to TRBD2. V lost 5 bases to trimming and J lost 9 bases; unmatched junction nucleotides: 3. Germline values: CDR1 SGHTA, CDR2 FQGTGA. The CDR3 loop spans 12 amino acids. The CDR3 nucleotides are TGTGCCAGCAGCCCCACTAGCGGTGAGCAGTTCTTC. This encodes CASSPTSGEQFF. Using reference TRBV7-3 and TRBJ2-1 for the parts outside the CDR3, the full variable domain is GAGVSQTPSNKVTEKGKYVELRCDPISGHTALYWYRQSLGQGPEFLIYFQGTGAADDSGLPNDRFFAVRPEGSVSTLKIQRTERGDSAVYLCASSPTSGEQFFGPGTRLTVL.

The chain links TRBV7-3 to TRBJ2-3, with D unclear. Trimming removed 3 bases at V and 5 bases at J, with 6 bases between. Germline CDR1 and CDR2: SGHTA and FQGTGA. CDR3 size: 12 residues. As DNA, the CDR3 is TGTGCCAGCAGCTTTAACGGAGATACGCAGTATTTT. It specifies CASSFNGDTQYF.

The CDR3 reads CASTEGKDRRLEAFF. For the CDR3, the DNA is TGTGCCAGCACCGAGGGAAAGGACAGGAGGCTTGAAGCTTTCTTT. The genes are TRBV5-4 and TRBJ1-1; 7 bases line up with TRBD1. This CDR3 is 15 amino acids long. Germline lookup yields CDR1 SGHNT and CDR2 YYREEE (reference sequence). Trimming at V came to 6 bases and at J to 7 bases, leaving 15 bases not matched to a gene.

V usage is TRBV2 and J usage is TRBJ2-7, with a tentative D call TRBD1 (5 bases). Looked up from germline, CDR1 is SNHLY and CDR2 is FYNNEI. The CDR3 is made up of 14 amino acids. Trimming pared 2 bases from V and 1 base from J, leaving 9 bases between. The CDR3: CASSERGSSYEQYF. The CDR3 DNA is TGTGCCAGCAGTGAAAGGGGCAGTTCCTACGAGCAGTACTTC. Using reference TRBV2 and TRBJ2-7 for the parts outside the CDR3, the full variable domain is EPEVTQTPSHQVTQMGQEVILRCVPISNHLYFYWYRQILGQKVEFLVSFYNNEISEKSEIFDDQFSVERPDGSNFTLKIRSTKLEDSAMYFCASSERGSSYEQYFGPGTRLTVT.

In DNA form, the CDR3 reads TGTGCCAGCAGCCAAGATCCACAGGGCTCTGGAAACACCATATATTTT. Translated: CASSQDPQGSGNTIYF. The chain recombines TRBV4-2 with TRBJ1-3, with D possibly matching TRBD1 (6 bases). The CDR3 runs 16 residues. In germline, CDR1 is LGHNA, CDR2 YNFKEQ. The V and J ends lost 0 bases and 0 bases respectively, with 9 bases between them.

This rearrangement joins TRBV21-1 to TRBJ2-7; the table's D call of TRBD1 was not tested on the DNA. TRBV21-1 is a pseudogene segment. This CDR3 has 21 residues. The CDR3 region is CASSNGWWDRGPHLTPYEQYF. As DNA, the CDR3 is TGTGCCAGCAGCAATGGGTGGTGGGACAGGGGGCCACACTTAACCCCCTACGAGCAGTACTTC.

This clone has more than one count but fewer than ten. This chain uses TRBV27 with TRBJ2-2, with D possibly matching TRBD2 (6 bases). V dropped 11 bases and J dropped 4 bases, with 17 bases sitting between them. CDR3 length: 14 residues. Germline values: CDR1 MNHEY, CDR2 SMNVEV (reference sequence). Here the CDR3 reads CAAATGRGTGELFF. The CDR3 region has the DNA TGTGCCGCGGCGACCGGGAGAGGCACCGGGGAGCTGTTTTTT.

J is TRBJ1-2 and V is TRBV13, with unresolved D. Germline V gives CDR1 PRHDT, CDR2 FYEKMQ (reference sequence). This CDR3 spans 13 amino acids. Trimming pared 2 bases from V and 8 bases from J, leaving 12 bases between. This chain's CDR3 is CASSLLSLGGYTF. The CDR3 DNA reads as TGTGCCAGCAGCTTATTATCCTTGGGCGGCTACACCTTC.

Worth noting for this clone: Distinct nucleotide sequences in the sample also encode this CDR3. The chain couples TRBV3-1 (or the pseudogene TRBV3-2) to TRBJ1-6; no clear D gene. This CDR3 contains 13 residues. V shed 1 base and J shed 7 bases, with 5 bases lying between them. Germline V gene data show CDR1 as LGHDT and CDR2 as YNNKEL (reference sequence). CDR3 DNA sequence: TGTGCCAGCAGCCAAGGACTAAATTCACCCCTCCACTTT. Its translation: CASSQGLNSPLHF.

This sequence joins TRBV6-5 and TRBJ1-1; D not certain. V lost 6 bases, J lost 1 base, and 12 bases lay in between. The CDR3 consists of 14 residues. CDR1 MNHEY and CDR2 SVGAGI come from the germline V gene. The CDR3 nucleotides are TGTGCCAGCAGCTGGCGGGCGGGGAACACTGAAGCTTTCTTT. Translating gives CASSWRAGNTEAFF.

The chain employs TRBV19 and TRBJ2-5; 7 nucleotides agree with TRBD2. CDR3 length equals 17 residues. The germline V gene has CDR1 LNHDA and CDR2 SQIVND (reference sequence). Trimming at V came to 6 bases and at J to 5 bases, leaving 18 bases not matched to a gene. The chain's CDR3 is CASRDSRGRGRGETQYF. The CDR3 DNA sequence: TGTGCCAGTAGGGATAGCCGGGGTCGCGGGAGAGGGGAGACCCAGTACTTC.

The CDR3 reads CASSPGTGGDTGELFF. CDR3 nucleotide sequence: TGTGCCAGCAGCCCCGGGACAGGGGGAGACACCGGGGAGCTGTTTTTT. This sequence joins TRBV11-1 and TRBJ2-2; 11 nucleotides match TRBD1. The CDR3 has 16 residues. Germline lookup yields CDR1 SGHAT and CDR2 FQDESV (reference sequence). V gave up 5 bases and J gave up 3 bases; unmatched junction bases: 5.

The chain couples TRBV7-2 to TRBJ1-3; 7 nucleotides match TRBD1. J gave up 4 bases and V 5 bases, and 11 bases lay outside the gene matches. CDR1 is SGHTA and CDR2 is FQGNSA in the germline V gene. The CDR3 runs to 16 residues. CDR3 in DNA: TGTGCCAGCAGCGTAACCGGGACAGTTACAGGAAACACCATATATTTT. Its protein product is CASSVTGTVTGNTIYF.

On this clone: The junction shows a germline mismatch at one end, possibly a read error. The genes are TRBV28 and TRBJ1-4; the D gene is possibly TRBD1 (5 bases). The germline V gene has CDR1 MDHEN and CDR2 SYDVKM. This CDR3 contains 15 residues. The CDR3 is CANSFSGSGGEKLFF. The CDR3 DNA reads TGTGCCAACAGTTTTTCCGGGTCGGGGGGTGAAAAACTGTTTTTT. The variable domain in full, with the rest retrieved from reference TRBV28 and TRBJ1-4, is DVKVTQSSRYLVKRTGEKVFLECVQDMDHENMFWYRQDPGLGLRLIYFSYDVKMKEKGDIPEGYSVSREKKERFSLILESASTNQTSMYLCANSFSGSGGEKLFFGSGTQLSVL.